These 26 T cell receptor beta chains share one sample of origin, sequenced in a study of beta chain features in type 1 diabetes. The isolated RNA, all of it, was reverse transcribed, so expressed TCRB transcripts were what got sequenced. Sequenced by immunoSEQ multiplex PCR; TCRdb stores in-frame clones only, minus some. Of about 230,000 clones in the sample, 9.6% were seen once. The source material was naive CD4+ T cells from blood. The receptors shown here come from a woman aged 18-29 years in good health.

The chain joins TRBV5-1 to TRBJ2-1; D is perhaps TRBD2 (6 bases). Trimming removed 2 bases from V and 0 bases from J, with 15 bases in between. This CDR3 has 17 amino acids. The V gene's germline CDR1 is SGHRS and CDR2 YFSETQ. CDR3 sequence (DNA): TGCGCCAGCAGCTTTGAGATAGCCGGGAGCTCCTACAATGAGCAGTTCTTC. Translated: CASSFEIAGSSYNEQFF.

This clone appeared a few times. The V gene is TRBV15, the J gene TRBJ2-1; 8 bases map to TRBD2. Germline CDR1 LNHNV, CDR2 YYDKDF (reference sequence). The CDR3 is 16 amino acids. Trimming removed 3 bases from V and 6 bases from J; junction bases left unmatched: 10. The CDR3 is CATSSSRTSIINEQFF. In nucleotides, the CDR3 is TGTGCCACCAGCAGCTCCAGGACTAGCATTATCAATGAGCAGTTCTTC.

The sample holds a few counts of this clone. The chain carries TRBV5-1 and TRBJ2-3; the match to TRBD2 covers 13 bases. The germline CDR1 and CDR2 sequences are SGHRS and YFSETQ. The CDR3 runs 16 residues. Losses at the gene ends were 3 bases for V and 2 bases for J; bases not matched to a gene: 3. The CDR3 spells CASSYGLAGATDTQYF. As DNA, the CDR3 is TGCGCCAGCAGCTATGGACTAGCGGGGGCCACAGATACGCAGTATTTT.

In its sample, this clone was seen a few times. The chain carries TRBV25-1 and TRBJ2-1; TRBD2 matches 13 bases. After removal of 3 bases from V and 4 bases from J, the junction contained 3 bases not matched to a gene. This CDR3 region has 16 residues. Germline lookup yields CDR1 MGHDK and CDR2 SYGVNS. As DNA, the CDR3 is TGTGCCAGCAGTGAGACTAGCGGGAGGCGTTACAATGAGCAGTTCTTC. Translation: CASSETSGRRYNEQFF. The full variable domain, in which reference TRBV25-1 and TRBJ2-1 provide the parts outside the CDR3, is EADIYQTPRYLVIGTGKKITLECSQTMGHDKMYWYQQDPGMELHLIHYSYGVNSTEKGDLSSESTVSRIRTEHFPLTLESARPSHTSQYLCASSETSGRRYNEQFFGPGTRLTVL.

This clone has more than one count but fewer than ten. This chain connects TRBV5-4 to TRBJ2-1; 10 bases match TRBD1. The CDR3 consists of 15 residues. Per germline, CDR1 SGHNT and CDR2 YYREEE (reference sequence). The trim removed 4 bases at V and 7 bases at J, leaving 8 bases unmatched. CDR3 in amino acids: CASSTAGTGENEQFF. CDR3 nucleotide sequence: TGTGCCAGCAGCACGGCGGGGACAGGGGAGAATGAGCAGTTCTTC.

In its sample, this clone was seen a few times. The chain has TRBV5-6 and TRBJ2-1; 10 nucleotides align to TRBD2. CDR3 length: 15 amino acids. The trim removed 0 bases at V and 12 bases at J, leaving 9 bases unmatched. Germline assignment: CDR1 SGHDT and CDR2 YYEEEE. The CDR3 nucleotides are TGTGCCAGCAGCTTGGTACTAGCGGGAACAGGGGGGCAGTTCTTC. Translating it yields CASSLVLAGTGGQFF.

In its sample, this clone was seen a few times. This chain uses TRBV28 with TRBJ2-1, with 13 bases matching TRBD2. The length of the CDR3 is 16 residues. Germline assignment: CDR1 MDHEN and CDR2 SYDVKM. The junction had 3 bases not matched to a gene; V was cut back by 3 bases and J by 4 bases. The CDR3 DNA reads as TGTGCCAGCAGTTTCCCGGGACTAGCGGGGTACAATGAGCAGTTCTTC. It yields the protein CASSFPGLAGYNEQFF. The complete variable domain, with remaining parts taken from reference TRBV28 and TRBJ2-1, reads DVKVTQSSRYLVKRTGEKVFLECVQDMDHENMFWYRQDPGLGLRLIYFSYDVKMKEKGDIPEGYSVSREKKERFSLILESASTNQTSMYLCASSFPGLAGYNEQFFGPGTRLTVL.

J is TRBJ2-1 and V is TRBV9; TRBD2 aligns across 9 bases. CDR1 is SGDLS and CDR2 is YYNGEE in the germline V gene. The CDR3 sequence is 15 residues long. V was pared by 0 bases and J by 7 bases, with 5 bases of the junction left unmatched. The DNA for the CDR3 is TGTGCCAGCAGCGTAGGGGGTAGCGGGGGAAATGAGCAGTTCTTC. It translates to CASSVGGSGGNEQFF.

The gene calls are TRBV7-2 and TRBJ2-3, with D tentatively TRBD1 (6 bases). Trimming removed 4 bases from V and 1 base from J, with 15 bases in between. Germline CDR1 reads SGHTA; CDR2 reads FQGNSA. The CDR3 spans 16 residues. The CDR3, as DNA: TGTGCCAGCAGCTACACGGGTTGGGGGCGCACAGATACGCAGTATTTT. This translates into CASSYTGWGRTDTQYF.

This clone was counted a few times. The chain is built from TRBV10-3 and TRBJ1-4; TRBD1 might be the D (6 bases). CDR3 size: 15 residues. V was trimmed by 4 bases and J by 5 bases, leaving 14 bases between them. CDR1 is ENHRY and CDR2 is SYGVKD in the germline V gene. The CDR3 here is CAISGAGDPNEKLFF. CDR3 nucleotide sequence: TGTGCCATCAGTGGGGCAGGGGACCCAAATGAAAAACTGTTTTTT.

The rearrangement uses TRBV2 and TRBJ2-1; a possible D gene is TRBD1 (6 bases). The V gene's germline CDR1 is SNHLY and CDR2 FYNNEI. The CDR3 totals 14 residues. Trimming shortened V by 1 base and J by 7 bases, and 11 bases separated the two germline ends. The CDR3 DNA reads as TGTGCCAGCAGTGAAGAATCAGGGGAGAATGAGCAGTTCTTC. It yields the protein CASSEESGENEQFF.

This clone was detected only a few times. This chain links TRBV15 with TRBJ2-5; 7 nucleotides agree with TRBD1. Germline V gives CDR1 LNHNV, CDR2 YYDKDF (reference sequence). The CDR3 runs to 17 residues. Germline trimming cut 3 bases from V and 1 base from J; bases unmatched to any gene: 11. The CDR3 region has the DNA TGTGCCACCAGCAGTGGGCCAGGCAGGGGGTCCCAAGAGACCCAGTACTTC. Translating it yields CATSSGPGRGSQETQYF.

The chain combines TRBV4-1 with TRBJ2-2; 11 bases match TRBD2. This CDR3 is built from 16 residues. CDR1 is MGHRA, CDR2 YSYEKL, per germline. Germline trimming cut 4 bases from V and 1 base from J; bases unmatched to any gene: 2. The CDR3 DNA reads as TGCGCCAGCAGCCGACTAGCGGGGATGAACACCGGGGAGCTGTTTTTT. Its translation is CASSRLAGMNTGELFF.

The V and J genes are TRBV21-1 and TRBJ2-7; the table names TRBD1, a call not compared with the DNA. TRBV21-1 is deemed a pseudogene. The CDR3 length is 16 residues. The CDR3, as DNA: TGTGCCAGCAGCAAAGGGTGGACAAGTCCCCCCTACGAGCAGTACTTC. Residues: CASSKGWTSPPYEQYF.

V is TRBV4-1 and J is TRBJ1-1, with a possible D match to TRBD1 (5 bases). CDR3 length: 16 residues. Trimming stripped 0 bases from V and 7 bases from J, with 18 bases between. The germline gives CDR1 MGHRA, CDR2 YSYEKL. Here the CDR3 DNA reads TGCGCCAGCAGCCAAGAACTGTGGGGCCTGGCTCGTGAAGCTTTCTTT. Its protein product is CASSQELWGLAREAFF.

This chain links TRBV19 with TRBJ2-3; 10 bases are a match to TRBD1. From germline, CDR1 is LNHDA and CDR2 SQIVND (reference sequence). V gave up 5 bases and J gave up 0 bases; unmatched junction bases: 17. The length of the CDR3 is 20 residues. The CDR3 DNA reads TGTGCCAGTAGTGGTGGGACAGGGGCCCCGTCCACCCTTAGCACAGATACGCAGTATTTT. Its translation: CASSGGTGAPSTLSTDTQYF.

V gene TRBV7-2 combines with J gene TRBJ2-5; TRBD1 is a possible D gene (6 bases). Per germline, CDR1 SGHTA and CDR2 FQGNSA. The ends were cut back, 3 bases at V and 4 bases at J, with 12 bases in the middle. This CDR3 has 14 amino acids. The CDR3 region is CASSLIRGGETQYF. As DNA, the CDR3 is TGTGCCAGCAGCTTGATACGAGGGGGAGAGACCCAGTACTTC.

The chain joins TRBV6-1 to TRBJ2-5; weak D call: TRBD1 (6 bases). Matching the DNA end better, TRBJ2-7 makes the J call doubtful. Germline CDR1 and CDR2: MNHNS and SASEGT. CDR3 length: 13 residues. The CDR3 DNA follows: TGTGCCAGCAGTGAAACCAGGGGCCACGAGCAGTACTTC. It specifies CASSETRGHEQYF.

In its sample, this clone was seen a few times. CDR3 amino acids: CASRYSGGQYEQYF. CDR3 DNA: TGTGCCAGCAGATATAGCGGGGGGCAGTACGAGCAGTACTTC. The V and J genes are TRBV28 and TRBJ2-7, with 10 bases identical to TRBD2. The germline gives CDR1 MDHEN, CDR2 SYDVKM. The CDR3 has 14 amino acids. With V trimmed by 6 bases and J by 4 bases, 6 bases remained unmatched.

This chain connects TRBV5-1 to TRBJ2-1, with a possible D match to TRBD1 (6 bases). Trimming cost V 1 base and J 5 bases, with 10 bases left between them. This CDR3 is 14 amino acids long. Germline CDR1 reads SGHRS; CDR2 reads YFSETQ. The CDR3 DNA follows: TGCGCCAGCAGCTTGTCAGGGGCCCACAATGAGCAGTTCTTC. This encodes CASSLSGAHNEQFF.

V gene TRBV19 combines with J gene TRBJ1-5, with D hard to call. CDR3 length equals 12 residues. Germline V gene sequence: CDR1 LNHDA, CDR2 SQIVND (reference sequence). V was pared by 10 bases and J by 5 bases, with 12 bases between. CDR3 sequence: CATEGGYQPQHF. CDR3 sequence (DNA): TGTGCCACTGAGGGAGGATATCAGCCCCAGCATTTT.

This clone was picked up a small number of times. This chain links TRBV4-1 with TRBJ1-4; a weak D match, TRBD1 (5 bases). The CDR3 loop spans 15 amino acids. In germline, CDR1 is MGHRA, CDR2 YSYEKL. Trimming took 0 bases from V and 5 from J, leaving 10 bases between them. Here the CDR3 reads CASSQDTGGNEKLFF. CDR3 bases: TGCGCCAGCAGCCAAGACACAGGAGGGAATGAAAAACTGTTTTTT.

This clone occurred a few times. The same CDR3 can be traced to other DNA sequences in this sample. The gene calls are TRBV9 and TRBJ1-2; TRBD1 might be the D (6 bases). This CDR3 spans 11 amino acids. V lost 3 bases and J lost 8, with 8 bases in between. Germline V gene sequence: CDR1 SGDLS, CDR2 YYNGEE. The CDR3 loop is CASSGGGGYTF. The CDR3 nucleotides read TGTGCCAGCAGCGGGGGGGGCGGCTACACCTTC.

The chain combines TRBV15 with TRBJ2-3; 11 nucleotides align to TRBD2. Trimming took 3 bases from V and 1 from J; bases not matched to a gene: 9. The germline V gene encodes CDR1 LNHNV and CDR2 YYDKDF (reference sequence). The CDR3 is 18 amino acids. The CDR3 region has the DNA TGTGCCACCAGCAGCGGTCCGGCACTAGCGGGAGGCACAGATACGCAGTATTTT. Its protein is CATSSGPALAGGTDTQYF.

V gene TRBV5-6 combines with J gene TRBJ2-3; D is undetermined. In germline, CDR1 is SGHDT, CDR2 YYEEEE. This CDR3 has 15 residues. V lost 2 bases and J lost 0, with 10 bases in between. This CDR3 reads CASSFNPTSTDTQYF. CDR3 bases: TGTGCCAGCAGCTTTAACCCGACTAGCACAGATACGCAGTATTTT.

The J gene is TRBJ2-5, the V gene TRBV4-2, with 14 bases matching TRBD2. CDR1 and CDR2 from the germline V gene are LGHNA and YNFKEQ. The V segment lost 0 bases and the J segment 5 bases; nucleotides outside the gene matches: 5. The CDR3 has 17 residues. The CDR3: CASSQDGTSGSRETQYF. CDR3 nucleotide sequence: TGTGCCAGCAGCCAAGATGGGACTAGCGGGAGTAGGGAGACCCAGTACTTC.